The clone carrying this TCR beta chain was detected a few times. Its antigen is not identified. Based on clinical symptoms, serum thyroxine and TRAb, thyroid ultrasound and orbital computed tomography, diagnoses were reached. These data belong to a study of T cells in Graves' hyperthyroidism and ophthalmopathy. Overall study results and limits: Most clonotypes expanded in thyroid above 0.001 were likewise present in blood.

The CDR3 is 15 residues long. CDR1 SGHDT and CDR2 YYEEEE come from the germline V gene. With V trimmed by 0 bases and J by 4 bases, 4 bases remained unmatched. RNA transcripts provided the source from which TCR beta CDR3 regions were amplified. In the first-round RT-PCR of the TCR CDR3, the HTBI primer set was used. A single record per CDR3 protein comes from TCRdb applying MiXCR to the multiplex PCR reads. The table includes about 620,000 distinct CDR3 sequences, 16% detected once. V is TRBV5-6 and J is TRBJ2-3, with 8 bases lining up with TRBD1. The specimen sequenced was blood. This receptor was identified in a young woman with Graves' hyperthyroidism. For the CDR3, the DNA is TGTGCCAGCAGCTTGGGGACAGGGTCATCAGATACGCAGTATTTT. Amino acid sequence: CASSLGTGSSDTQYF.